These 10 T cell receptor beta chains originate from one sample sequenced in a study of breast tumors, draining lymph nodes, adjacent tissues. TCRdb reanalysed the multiplex PCR reads using MiXCR and keeps one entry per CDR3 protein. The sample holds tens of thousands of distinct CDR3 sequences; roughly 24% are singletons and the top ten take under 9.5%. Sequencing input: breast tumor tissue. These receptors were obtained from a female donor with breast cancer. Some clones in this sample may be carry-over from other donors' samples.

This clonotype occurred many times. The rearrangement uses TRBV10-3 and TRBJ2-7; TRBD1 agrees at 7 bases. The V gene end was trimmed by 3 bases and the J gene end by 2 bases; junction bases not matched to a gene: 7. This CDR3 has 15 amino acids. Per the germline V gene, CDR1 is ENHRY and CDR2 is SYGVKD. This chain's CDR3 is CAISDRQGGAYEQYF. CDR3 sequence (DNA): TGTGCCATCAGTGATAGACAGGGTGGCGCCTACGAGCAGTACTTC.

This clonotype was seen repeatedly, ten times or more. The gene calls are TRBV7-2 and TRBJ2-3; D not resolved. Germline V lookup: CDR1 SGHTA, CDR2 FQGNSA. CDR3 length: 13 residues. Between the trimmed V and J ends, which lost 5 bases and 6 bases, there was a span of 12 bases. The chain's CDR3 is CASSTGLLDTQYF. The CDR3 DNA follows: TGTGCCAGCAGCACCGGGCTTTTGGATACGCAGTATTTT.

This clonotype was counted ten times or more. The CDR3 DNA reads as TGTGCCAGCAGTTACTCGAGGGCTTCCCTACTTGGCTACACCTTC. It is translated as CASSYSRASLLGYTF. The chain links TRBV6-5 to TRBJ1-2; D gene ambiguous. CDR1 and CDR2 from the germline V gene are MNHEY and SVGAGI. The ends were cut back, 0 bases at V and 7 bases at J, with 15 bases in the middle. The CDR3 runs 15 residues.

With respect to this clonotype: This may come from a read error, since a much larger clone is one base off. The chain couples TRBV13 to TRBJ1-3, with TRBD1 as a possible D gene (6 bases). The CDR3 consists of 17 residues. Germline V CDR1 and CDR2: PRHDT, FYEKMQ (reference sequence). The V end was cut by 8 bases, the J end by 0 bases, with 20 bases between. In DNA form, the CDR3 reads TGTGCCAGCGGCCCACAGGGTTTCGCAGACTCTGGAAACACCATATATTTT. Amino acids: CASGPQGFADSGNTIYF.

This clonotype has more than one count but fewer than ten. CDR3 nucleotides: TGTGCCAGCAGTGCGGGGAGGACCGGGCGACAAGAGACCCAGTACTTC. It is translated as CASSAGRTGRQETQYF. The V gene is TRBV25-1, the J gene TRBJ2-5; a weak D match, TRBD2 (6 bases). Between the trimmed V and J ends, which lost 4 bases and 2 bases, there was a span of 17 bases. The CDR3 spans 16 residues. Per germline, CDR1 MGHDK and CDR2 SYGVNS.

As concerns this clonotype: An end of the junction differs from the germline gene, which may be a read error. The rearrangement links TRBV19 to TRBJ1-5, with D uncertain. The CDR3 totals 13 residues. Germline loops: CDR1 LNHDA, CDR2 SQIVND (reference sequence). CDR3 DNA: TGTGCCAGTAGTATTCGGCGTGATCAGCCCCGGCATTTT. Its protein product is CASSIRRDQPRHF.

This clonotype was observed many times. The V gene is TRBV12-3 or TRBV12-4, the J gene TRBJ2-7; 7 bases fit TRBD1. This CDR3 contains 13 residues. Trimming cost V 4 bases and J 2 bases; bases outside gene matches: 2. CDR3 protein: CASSYGQAYEQYF. Here the CDR3 DNA reads TGTGCCAGCAGTTACGGACAGGCCTACGAGCAGTACTTC.

There are many counts of this clonotype. The chain has TRBV2 and TRBJ1-5; D perhaps matches TRBD1 (5 bases). The CDR3 length is 14 residues. V lost 6 bases, J lost 5 bases, and 14 bases lay in between. The germline V gene encodes CDR1 SNHLY and CDR2 FYNNEI. The CDR3 protein is CASSRRDNDQPQHF. The CDR3 DNA is TGTGCCAGCAGCCGCAGGGATAACGATCAGCCCCAGCATTTT.

This clonotype was counted a few times. With a much larger clone just one base away, this may be a read error. The chain has TRBV5-1 and TRBJ1-6, with 7 bases fitting TRBD1. Germline CDR1 SGHRS, CDR2 YFSETQ. This CDR3 comprises 14 residues. The CDR3 sequence is CAGSLGQVSSPLHF. CDR3 nucleotide sequence: TGCGCCGGCAGCCTTGGACAGGTTTCTTCACCCCTCCACTTT.

This clonotype was counted between two and nine times. It may be a read error: a sequence one base away is much more abundant. The chain combines TRBV20-1 with TRBJ2-7; D is undetermined. Germline V gene sequence: CDR1 DFQATT, CDR2 SNEGSKA (reference sequence). This CDR3 is built from 12 residues. Trimming shortened V by 1 base and J by 1 base, and 5 bases separated the two germline ends. CDR3 region: CSARAGSYEQYF. CDR3 sequence (DNA): TGCAGTGCTAGAGCTGGATCCTACGAGCAGTACTTC.